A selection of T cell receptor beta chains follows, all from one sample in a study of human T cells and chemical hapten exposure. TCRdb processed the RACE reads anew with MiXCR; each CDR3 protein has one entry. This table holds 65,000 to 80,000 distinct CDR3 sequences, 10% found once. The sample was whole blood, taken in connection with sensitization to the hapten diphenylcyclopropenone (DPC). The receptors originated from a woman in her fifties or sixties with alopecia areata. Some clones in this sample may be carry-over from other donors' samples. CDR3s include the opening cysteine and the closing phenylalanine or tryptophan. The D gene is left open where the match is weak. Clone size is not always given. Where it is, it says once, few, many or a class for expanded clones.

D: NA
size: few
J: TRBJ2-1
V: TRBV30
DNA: TGTGCCTGGAGTGTAACCAATGAGCAGTTCTTC
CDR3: CAWSVTNEQFF

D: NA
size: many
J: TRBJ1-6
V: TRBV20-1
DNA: TGCAGTGCTAGAGCTTCTTCGGCCCTGGGAGAGGAGGCACCCCTCCACTTT
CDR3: CSARASSALGEEAPLHF

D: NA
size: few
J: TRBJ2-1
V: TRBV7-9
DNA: TGTGCCAGCAGCTTAGAGCGCTTCGGGGGGCAGTTCTTC
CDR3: CASSLERFGGQFF

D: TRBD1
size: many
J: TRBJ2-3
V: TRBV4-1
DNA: TGCGCCAGCAGCCAAGGAGGGACAGCGACAACAGATACGCAGTATTTT
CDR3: CASSQGGTATTDTQYF

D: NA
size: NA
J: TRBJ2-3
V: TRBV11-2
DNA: TGTGCCAGCAGCGCGGGACTTCGGGGGGATACGCAGTATTTT
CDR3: CASSAGLRGDTQYF

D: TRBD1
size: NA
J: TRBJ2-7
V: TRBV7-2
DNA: TGTGCCAGCAGCTCGCCGGGACAGGGGTCCTACGAGCAGTACTTC
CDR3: CASSSPGQGSYEQYF

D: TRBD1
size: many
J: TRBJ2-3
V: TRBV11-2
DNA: TGTGCCAGCAGCTTTGGGGACAGGGGAACAGATACGCAGTATTTT
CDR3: CASSFGDRGTDTQYF

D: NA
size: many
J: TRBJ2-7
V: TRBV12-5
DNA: TGTGCTAGTGGTTTGGGTCGGGACTGGGTTTACGAGCAGTACTTC
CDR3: CASGLGRDWVYEQYF

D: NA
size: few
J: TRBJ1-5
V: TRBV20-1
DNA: TGCAGTGCTAGTGGGGGCGGCAATCAGCCCCAGCATTTT
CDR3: CSASGGGNQPQHF

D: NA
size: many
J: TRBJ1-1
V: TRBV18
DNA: TGTGCCAGCTCACCACCGCCGACAGAGTCCACTGAAGCTTTCTTT
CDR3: CASSPPPTESTEAFF

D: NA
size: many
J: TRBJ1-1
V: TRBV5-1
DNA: TGCGCCAGCAGCTCACAGAACCTGAACACTGAAGCTTTCTTT
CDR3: CASSSQNLNTEAFF

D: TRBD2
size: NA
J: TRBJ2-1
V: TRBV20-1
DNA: TGCAGTGCTAGAGGACCGCCTGGACGTTCGCGGGAGAGGAATGAGCAGTTCTTC
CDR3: CSARGPPGRSRERNEQFF

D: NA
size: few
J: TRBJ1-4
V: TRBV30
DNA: TGTGCCTGGAGTGCTTCCTCACGCGAAAAACTGTTTTTT
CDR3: CAWSASSREKLFF

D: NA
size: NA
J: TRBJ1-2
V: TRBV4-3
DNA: TGCGCCAGCAGCCAGGAAACAGGGAATAACTATGGCTACACCTTC
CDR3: CASSQETGNNYGYTF

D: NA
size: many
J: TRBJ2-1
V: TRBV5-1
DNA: TGCGCCAGCAGCGAGGACCCAAACTTAGACAATGAGCAGTTCTTC
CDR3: CASSEDPNLDNEQFF

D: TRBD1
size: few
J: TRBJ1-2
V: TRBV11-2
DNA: TGTGCCAGCAGCTTGTCGACAGGGAACTATGGCTACACCTTC
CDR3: CASSLSTGNYGYTF

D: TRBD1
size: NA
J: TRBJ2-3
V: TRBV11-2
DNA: TGTGCCAGCAGCTCAATCCCGGGACAGGGGGTTATAGATACGCAGTATTTT
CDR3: CASSSIPGQGVIDTQYF

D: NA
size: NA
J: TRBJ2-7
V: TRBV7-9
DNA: TGTGCCAGCAGCTTAGGCCTCATAGCGATTGATTCCTACGAGCAGTACTTC
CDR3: CASSLGLIAIDSYEQYF

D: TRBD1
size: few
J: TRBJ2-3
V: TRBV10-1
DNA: TGCGCCAGCAGCGACAGGGGGACAGATACGCAGTATTTT
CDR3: CASSDRGTDTQYF

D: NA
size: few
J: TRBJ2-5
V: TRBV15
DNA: TGTGCCACCAGCAGAGATTCTCGGAGGGGCAGTCAAGAGACCCAGTACTTC
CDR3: CATSRDSRRGSQETQYF

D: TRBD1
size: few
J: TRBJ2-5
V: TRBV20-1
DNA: TGCAGTGCTAGGGTGATAGGGGGCACAGAGACCCAGTACTTC
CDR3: CSARVIGGTETQYF

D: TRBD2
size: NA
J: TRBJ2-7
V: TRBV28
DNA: TGTGCCAGCTTTAGCGGGGGAAGCTCCTACGAGCAGTACTTC
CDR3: CASFSGGSSYEQYF

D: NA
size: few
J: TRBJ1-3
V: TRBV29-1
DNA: TGCAGCGTTGGACAGGAAGGAAACACCATATATTTT
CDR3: CSVGQEGNTIYF

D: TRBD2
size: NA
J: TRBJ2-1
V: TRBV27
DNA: TGTGCCAGCAGCCCCGTGAGGACTAGCGGGTCAAAGACGTTCTTC
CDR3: CASSPVRTSGSKTFF

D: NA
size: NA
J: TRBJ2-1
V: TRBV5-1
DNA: TGCGCCAGCAGCAGGGGACTGGACAATGAGCAGTTCTTC
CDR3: CASSRGLDNEQFF

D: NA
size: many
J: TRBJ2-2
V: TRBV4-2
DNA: TGTGCCAGCAGCCAGGGTAGCGGAAACACCGGGGAGCTGTTTTTT
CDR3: CASSQGSGNTGELFF

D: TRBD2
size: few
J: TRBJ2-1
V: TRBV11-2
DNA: TGTGCCAGCAGCTTAGTCGGCGGGAGTAACTACAATGAGCAGTTCTTC
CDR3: CASSLVGGSNYNEQFF

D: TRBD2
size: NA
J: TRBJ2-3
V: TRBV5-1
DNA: TGCGCCAGCAGCATAACTAGCGGGAGGCCTTTCACGTCATTT
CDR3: CASSITSGRPFTSF

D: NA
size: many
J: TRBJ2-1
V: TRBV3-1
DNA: TGTGCCAGCAGCCTCAAGGGGCCCCATGAGCAGTTCTTC
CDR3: CASSLKGPHEQFF

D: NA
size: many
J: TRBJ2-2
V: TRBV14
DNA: TGTGCCAGCAGCCAAGTCCGAAAGGCTAACACCGGGGAGCTGTTTTTT
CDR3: CASSQVRKANTGELFF

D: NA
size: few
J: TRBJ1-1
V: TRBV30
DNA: TGTGCCTGGCTAAGGACAGCCGTGAACACTGAAGCTTTCTTT
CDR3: CAWLRTAVNTEAFF

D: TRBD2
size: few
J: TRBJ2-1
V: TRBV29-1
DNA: TGCAGCGCCACTAGCGGGAGTTGGAATGAGCAGTTCTTC
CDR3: CSATSGSWNEQFF

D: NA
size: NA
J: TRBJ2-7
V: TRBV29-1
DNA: TGCAGCGTTGAAGACGGAGAGCCCCCATACGAGCAGTACTTC
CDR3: CSVEDGEPPYEQYF

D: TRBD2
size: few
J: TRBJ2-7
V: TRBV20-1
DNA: TGCAGTGCTAGAGGGGGGACGGGAGGACGCTACGAGCAGTACTTC
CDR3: CSARGGTGGRYEQYF

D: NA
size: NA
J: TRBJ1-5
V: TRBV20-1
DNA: TGCAGTGCCTACATTAATCAGCCCCAGCATTTT
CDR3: CSAYINQPQHF

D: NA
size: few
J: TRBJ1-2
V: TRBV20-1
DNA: TGCAGTTTTCCCGGCAGGGCTAACTATGGCTACACCTTC
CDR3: CSFPGRANYGYTF

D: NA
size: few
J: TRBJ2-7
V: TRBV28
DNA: TGTGCCAGCAGACTCCTAGGGGGGTCCTACGAGCAGTACTTC
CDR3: CASRLLGGSYEQYF

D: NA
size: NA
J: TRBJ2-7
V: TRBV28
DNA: TGTGCCAGCAAGACAGGTCATTTCTCTAATGAGCAGTACTTC
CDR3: CASKTGHFSNEQYF

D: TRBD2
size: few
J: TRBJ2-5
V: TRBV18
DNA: TGTGCCAGCTCACAGAGACTAGCGGGGATCCAAGAGACCCAGTACTTC
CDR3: CASSQRLAGIQETQYF

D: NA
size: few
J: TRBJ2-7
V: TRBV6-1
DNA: TGTGCCAGCAGTGAATCTAGCGCTGGTTATACCTCCTACGAGCAGTACTTC
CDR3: CASSESSAGYTSYEQYF

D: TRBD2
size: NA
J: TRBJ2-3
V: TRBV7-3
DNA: TGTGCCAGCAGCTCAAGAGCGGGACTAGCGGGAGCAGATACGCAGTATTTT
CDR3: CASSSRAGLAGADTQYF

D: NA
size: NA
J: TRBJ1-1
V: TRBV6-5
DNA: TGTGCCAGCAGCCCCCTGGTAACAGGGAGCGACACTGAAGCTTTCTTT
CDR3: CASSPLVTGSDTEAFF

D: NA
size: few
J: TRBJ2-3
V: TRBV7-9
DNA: TGTGCCAGCAGCTTGGGGTTCGCAGATACGCAGTATTTT
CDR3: CASSLGFADTQYF

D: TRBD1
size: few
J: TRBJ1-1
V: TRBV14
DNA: TGTGCCAGCAGCCAAGTCGGGACAGGGCGAGCTTTCTTT
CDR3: CASSQVGTGRAFF

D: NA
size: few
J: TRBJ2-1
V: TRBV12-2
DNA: TGTGCAAGTCGCTTATCCGCGGGACAGATGATTCCCATGATTTACAATGAGCAGTTCTTC
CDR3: CASRLSAGQMIPMIYNEQFF

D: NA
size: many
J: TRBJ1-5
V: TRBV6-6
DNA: TGTGCCAGCAGTCCACAGAGAGCCCAGCATTTT
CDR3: CASSPQRAQHF

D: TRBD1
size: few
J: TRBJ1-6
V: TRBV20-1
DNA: TGCAGTGCGCCCACCCCGGGACAGAATTATAATTCACCCCTCCACTTT
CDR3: CSAPTPGQNYNSPLHF

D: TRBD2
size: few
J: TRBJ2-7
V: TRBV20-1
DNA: TGCAGTGCGCCCCGGACTAGCGCCTACGAGCAGTACTTC
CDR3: CSAPRTSAYEQYF

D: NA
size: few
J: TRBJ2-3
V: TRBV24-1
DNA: TGTGCCACCAGTGAGGCCCCTACAGATACGCAGTATTTT
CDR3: CATSEAPTDTQYF

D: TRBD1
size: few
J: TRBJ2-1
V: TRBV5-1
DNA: TGCGCCAGCAGCCCACCGACAGGGAATGGCAATGAGCAGTTCTTC
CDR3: CASSPPTGNGNEQFF